These 8 T cell receptor beta chains came from one sample sequenced in a study of T cells in Graves' hyperthyroidism and ophthalmopathy. RNA transcripts gave rise to amplified TCR beta CDR3 regions. Using the HTBI primer set, a first-round RT-PCR was run on the TCR CDR3. TCRdb used MiXCR to reprocess the multiplex PCR reads, holding one entry per CDR3 protein. The sample records approximately 370,000 distinct CDR3 sequences, 15% to 20% being singletons. Source material: blood. Every receptor here comes from a woman aged 25 to 45 with Graves' hyperthyroidism that later progressed to Graves' ophthalmopathy.

This clonotype was picked up many times. The genes are TRBV20-1 and TRBJ2-7, with a possible D match to TRBD2 (5 bases). The CDR3 has 13 amino acids. The V end was cut by 3 bases, the J end by 2 bases, with 11 bases between. Germline V lookup: CDR1 DFQATT, CDR2 SNEGSKA (reference sequence). Here the CDR3 reads CSARDGGPYEQYF. The CDR3, as DNA: TGCAGTGCTAGGGACGGAGGCCCCTACGAGCAGTACTTC.

This sequence joins TRBV7-2 and TRBJ1-2; D unclear. V gave up 1 base and J gave up 5 bases, with 14 bases separating them. Germline CDR1 SGHTA, CDR2 FQGNSA. The CDR3 has 15 residues. The CDR3 region has the DNA TGTGCCAGCAGCTTAGTCGAGTGGAGAGGATATGGCTACACCTTC. The encoded protein is CASSLVEWRGYGYTF. The entire variable domain, with the rest obtained from reference TRBV7-2 and TRBJ1-2, is as follows: GAGVSQSPSNKVTEKGKDVELRCDPISGHTALYWYRQSLGQGLEFLIYFQGNSAPDKSGLPSDRFSAERTGGSVSTLTIQRTQQEDSAVYLCASSLVEWRGYGYTFGSGTRLTVV.

This clonotype was detected ten times or more. The rearrangement uses TRBV25-1 and TRBJ2-3; 9 bases line up with TRBD1. The CDR3 consists of 16 residues. The trim removed 3 bases at V and 9 bases at J, leaving 13 bases unmatched. CDR1 is MGHDK, CDR2 SYGVNS, per germline. The CDR3 region has the DNA TGTGCCAGCAGTGACCCCGGGACAGGGCTGAGGGGGACGCAGTATTTT. It codes for CASSDPGTGLRGTQYF.

This clonotype was found many times. The chain has TRBV5-6 and TRBJ2-1; TRBD2 is a possible D gene (6 bases). The CDR3 sequence is 17 residues long. Germline V lookup: CDR1 SGHDT, CDR2 YYEEEE. V lost 1 base and J lost 3, with 17 bases in between. The DNA for the CDR3 is TGTGCCAGCAGCTTGTGGGTCGGGATGGGGGGCTACAATGAGCAGTTCTTC. This encodes CASSLWVGMGGYNEQFF.

This clonotype was counted between two and nine times. DNA of the CDR3: TGCGCCAGCAGCCAAGGTCAGCCAGGCGGGTACCAAGAGACCCAGTACTTC. This translates into CASSQGQPGGYQETQYF. This sequence joins TRBV4-1 and TRBJ2-5; D might be TRBD2 (5 bases). Germline CDR1 reads MGHRA; CDR2 reads YSYEKL. The CDR3 runs to 17 residues. V shed 1 base and J shed 0 bases, with 15 bases lying between them.

The table lists this clonotype with a few counts. The chain carries TRBV27 and TRBJ2-7; D is possibly TRBD2 (7 bases). Germline CDR1 MNHEY, CDR2 SMNVEV (reference sequence). The CDR3 has 15 amino acids. Trimming removed 3 bases from V and 4 bases from J, with 16 bases in between. CDR3 sequence reads: CASSLMMGGAYEQYF. CDR3 in DNA: TGTGCCAGCAGTTTGATGATGGGGGGGGCTTACGAGCAGTACTTC.

This clonotype was counted a few times. The CDR3 reads CASSLGQFSDYGYTF. For the CDR3, the DNA is TGCGCCAGCAGCTTGGGACAGTTTTCCGACTATGGCTACACCTTC. V usage is TRBV5-1 and J usage is TRBJ1-2; a possible D gene is TRBD1 (5 bases). Trimming left V 0 bases short and J 3 bases short, with 12 bases between. The CDR3 is 15 residues long. Germline CDR1 SGHRS, CDR2 YFSETQ.

This clonotype showed up many times. The CDR3 nucleotides read TGCGCCAGCAGCCCCGCGGCTGGCGGGAGGGCCGGATACGAGCAGTACTTC. Translated: CASSPAAGGRAGYEQYF. The chain couples TRBV4-1 to TRBJ2-7; 9 positions match TRBD2. This CDR3 has 17 residues. The J segment lost 4 bases and the V segment lost 4 bases, leaving 14 bases of the junction unmatched. The germline V gene has CDR1 MGHRA and CDR2 YSYEKL.